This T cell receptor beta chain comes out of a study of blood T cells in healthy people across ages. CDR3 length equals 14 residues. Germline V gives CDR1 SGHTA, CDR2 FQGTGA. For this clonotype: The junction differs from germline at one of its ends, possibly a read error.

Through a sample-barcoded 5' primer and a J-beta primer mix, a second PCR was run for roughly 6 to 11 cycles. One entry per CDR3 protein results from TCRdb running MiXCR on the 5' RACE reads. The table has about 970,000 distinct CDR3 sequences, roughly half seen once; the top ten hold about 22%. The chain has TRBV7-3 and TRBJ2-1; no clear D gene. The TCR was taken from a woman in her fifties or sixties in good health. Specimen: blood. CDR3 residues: CASSFGASHNEQFF. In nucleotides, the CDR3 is TGTGCCAGCAGCTTCGGAGCCTCCCACAATGAGCAGTTCTTC. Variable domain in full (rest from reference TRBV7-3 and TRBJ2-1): GAGVSQTPSNKVTEKGKYVELRCDPISGHTALYWYRQSLGQGPEFLIYFQGTGAADDSGLPNDRFFAVRPEGSVSTLKIQRTERGDSAVYLCASSFGASHNEQFFGPGTRLTVL.